This T cell receptor (beta chain) was captured by sequencing in a study of blood T cell repertoires in COVID-19. For the study at large: COVID-19 samples collected from the United States, Italy and Spain covered acute and convalescent phases. T cells, B-cell-depleted T cells, or PBMCs provided the cDNA or gDNA that served as material.

Per the original data handling: Reference gene primers were amplified, and this amplification served to estimate nucleated cell counts. Generated by immunoSEQ multiplex PCR, the TCRdb table keeps only in-frame clones and is missing some. The V and J calls and clone size come from that table; D and trimming were worked out from the DNA. Of around 67,000 clones in the sample, 75% to 90% were seen once. Material: peripheral blood. The sequence was obtained from a man in his fifties with active COVID-19.

The CDR3 sequence: CATSDAQGTGANVLTF. The DNA for the CDR3 is TGTGCCACCAGTGATGCACAGGGTACCGGGGCCAACGTCCTGACTTTC. This chain links TRBV24-1 with TRBJ2-6; tentative D call: TRBD1 (6 bases). The germline V gene has CDR1 KGHDR and CDR2 SFDVKD. V shed 3 bases and J shed 4 bases, with 12 bases lying between them. The CDR3 runs 16 residues.